This T cell receptor beta chain came from a study of T cell repertoires in cytomegalovirus infection. About the research overall: CMV epitopes, recently identified HLA-C-restricted and well-studied HLA-B-restricted, were used. CMV infection plus the matching HLA type was flagged by public TCR beta signatures. The study's findings and limits: Pooled public TCR beta family frequency picked out CMV carriers with the relevant HLA. The response measured ex vivo was dominated by TCR beta clonotypes (HLA-C-restricted and CMV-specific).

This clonotype was seen only once. Its specificity is not known. Germline V CDR1 and CDR2: SNHLY, FYNNEI. V lost 0 bases, J lost 6 bases, and 15 bases lay in between. The length of the CDR3 is 15 residues. Each CDR3 protein gets one entry after TCRdb re-called the reads with MiXCR. Of about 920,000 distinct CDR3 sequences listed, roughly a third were seen once; the top ten hold around 15%. The clonotype originates from a human donor in good health (CMV status not recorded). Some clones in this sample may be carry-over from other donors' samples. Sample: cultured CD8+ T cells from PBMCs, taken from culture after CMV antigen stimulation. The chain combines TRBV2 with TRBJ2-7, with D possibly matching TRBD2 (7 bases). The DNA of the CDR3 is TGTGCCAGCAGTGAAGCGCTTCGGGGGGCGGTCGAGCAGTACGTC. It codes for CASSEALRGAVEQYV.